Presented here are 28 T cell receptor beta chains from one specimen sequenced in a study of blood T cell repertoires in COVID-19. TCRdb keeps only in-frame clones here, not all; method: immunoSEQ multiplex PCR. This table has over 250,000 clones, roughly 80% appearing once. Sequenced sample: PBMCs or T cells enriched from blood (not recorded which). The source is a middle-aged man who had been exposed to COVID-19.

J is TRBJ2-1 and V is TRBV7-3; D call uncertain. CDR1 SGHTA and CDR2 FQGTGA come from the germline V gene. The CDR3 covers 14 residues. V was shortened by 4 bases and J by 9 bases, with 16 bases between the two germline ends. The CDR3 DNA follows: TGTGCCAGCAGCTCCCGTGTATTAGGCGGTGAGCAGTTCTTC. This translates into CASSSRVLGGEQFF.

V gene TRBV7-9 combines with J gene TRBJ1-6; possible D gene TRBD1, 6 bases. Trimming took off 6 bases at V and 10 bases at J, with 16 bases between the two ends. Germline V gene sequence: CDR1 SEHNR, CDR2 FQNEAQ (reference sequence). The CDR3 consists of 14 residues. CDR3 nucleotide sequence: TGTGCCAGCAGACGTGATGGGGGCGGCTCACCCCTCCACTTT. Its protein is CASRRDGGGSPLHF.

This clone was seen a single time. The J gene is TRBJ1-6, the V gene TRBV9, with D perhaps matching TRBD1 (5 bases). V lost 0 bases and J lost 4, with 14 bases in between. Germline V gene data show CDR1 as SGDLS and CDR2 as YYNGEE. This CDR3 region has 17 residues. The CDR3 DNA sequence: TGTGCCAGCAGCGTAGAGGGGCAGGGTGGATATAATTCACCCCTCCACTTT. Translated: CASSVEGQGGYNSPLHF. The whole variable domain, filled in from reference TRBV9 and TRBJ1-6, reads DSGVTQTPKHLITATGQRVTLRCSPRSGDLSVYWYQQSLDQGLQFLIQYYNGEERAKGNILERFSAQQFPDLHSELNLSSLELGDSALYFCASSVEGQGGYNSPLHFGNGTRLTVT.

The CDR3 here is CASSPWPSGDNEQFF. CDR3 nucleotide sequence: TGCGCCAGCAGCCCCTGGCCTAGCGGTGACAATGAGCAGTTCTTC. The chain employs TRBV5-1 and TRBJ2-1; 7 bases are shared with TRBD2. Germline lookup yields CDR1 SGHRS and CDR2 YFSETQ. After removal of 4 bases from V and 5 bases from J, the junction contained 9 bases not matched to a gene. The CDR3 sequence is 15 residues long. The whole variable domain, remainder taken from reference TRBV5-1 and TRBJ2-1, is KAGVTQTPRYLIKTRGQQVTLSCSPISGHRSVSWYQQTPGQGLQFLFEYFSETQRNKGNFPGRFSGRQFSNSRSEMNVSTLELGDSALYLCASSPWPSGDNEQFFGPGTRLTVL.

This chain uses TRBV6-5 with TRBJ2-2; D is perhaps TRBD2 (5 bases). The CDR3 totals 14 residues. Germline CDR1 and CDR2: MNHEY and SVGAGI. V gave up 6 bases and J gave up 2 bases, with 10 bases separating them. The CDR3 sequence is CASRRVFNTGELFF. In DNA form, the CDR3 reads TGTGCCAGCAGGAGGGTCTTTAACACCGGGGAGCTGTTTTTT.

The chain is built from TRBV6-5 and TRBJ2-2; D unclear. V was clipped by 0 bases and J by 5 bases, with 4 bases between them. Germline lookup yields CDR1 MNHEY and CDR2 SVGAGI. This CDR3 is built from 13 residues. In nucleotides, the CDR3 is TGTGCCAGCAGTTACTCGAGGACCGGGGAGCTGTTTTTT. It encodes CASSYSRTGELFF.

The chain uses TRBV2 and TRBJ2-2, with 9 positions matching TRBD2. The V gene end was trimmed by 8 bases and the J gene end by 4 bases; junction bases not matched to a gene: 8. This CDR3 contains 15 residues. Germline CDR1 SNHLY, CDR2 FYNNEI. The CDR3 DNA follows: TGTGCCAGCGCGGCGGGAGGGCCGGGCACCGGGGAGCTGTTTTTT. As protein: CASAAGGPGTGELFF.

The rearrangement uses TRBV7-9 and TRBJ2-7, with 16 bases fitting TRBD2. Looked up from germline, CDR1 is SEHNR and CDR2 is FQNEAQ (reference sequence). The CDR3 spans 19 residues. V shed 4 bases and J 7 bases; nucleotides not matched to a gene: 16. The CDR3 DNA reads as TGTGCCAGCAGCTCCAGACCCCGGGGACTAGCGGGAGGGCCGAGGGAGCAGTACTTC. Protein: CASSSRPRGLAGGPREQYF.

This clone was seen only once. The chain employs TRBV30 and TRBJ1-1, with a possible D match to TRBD1 (5 bases). The CDR3 covers 12 residues. V gave up 0 bases and J gave up 7 bases, with 9 bases separating them. CDR1 GTSNPN and CDR2 SVGIG come from the germline V gene (reference sequence). CDR3 coding DNA: TGTGCCTGGAGTGTACAAGGGGTTGAAGCTTTCTTT. Translated: CAWSVQGVEAFF.

The J gene is TRBJ2-1, the V gene TRBV4-1; no clear D. The CDR3 contains 13 residues. In germline, CDR1 is MGHRA, CDR2 YSYEKL. Trimming removed 0 bases from V and 8 bases from J, with 8 bases in between. CDR3 amino acids: CASSQELNHEQFF. In DNA form, the CDR3 reads TGCGCCAGCAGCCAAGAACTGAACCATGAGCAGTTCTTC.

The chain joins TRBV13 to TRBJ1-2; D unclear. V gave up 5 bases and J gave up 1 base, with 11 bases separating them. Germline V gene data show CDR1 as PRHDT and CDR2 as FYEKMQ (reference sequence). This CDR3 comprises 14 residues. The CDR3 reads CASSVRGNNYGYTF. The CDR3 bases are TGTGCCAGCAGCGTCCGGGGAAATAACTATGGCTACACCTTC.

CDR3 amino acids: CASGFRGVSYGYTF. In DNA form, the CDR3 reads TGTGCTAGTGGTTTCAGGGGTGTCAGCTATGGCTACACCTTC. V is TRBV12-5 and J is TRBJ1-2; the D gene is possibly TRBD1 (6 bases). The CDR3 covers 14 residues. Germline V lookup: CDR1 LGHNT, CDR2 FRNRAP. V lost 3 bases, J lost 4 bases, and 12 bases lay in between.

CDR3 in amino acids: CASSLDLSGNTIYF. DNA for the CDR3: TGTGCCAGCAGCTTGGACCTATCCGGAAACACCATATATTTT. The gene calls are TRBV5-6 and TRBJ1-3; no definite D call. Germline loops: CDR1 SGHDT, CDR2 YYEEEE. The CDR3 length is 14 residues. Trimming shortened V by 0 bases and J by 4 bases, and 8 bases separated the two germline ends.

The chain recombines TRBV6-1 with TRBJ2-1; TRBD2 is a possible D gene (6 bases). V was pared by 3 bases and J by 10 bases, with 10 bases between. The CDR3 has 12 residues. Looked up from germline, CDR1 is MNHNS and CDR2 is SASEGT. DNA of the CDR3: TGTGCCAGCAGTGAGGTTGGGGGGGAGCAGTTCTTC. Translated, it gives CASSEVGGEQFF.

J is TRBJ2-7 and V is TRBV20-1; 9 nucleotides line up with TRBD1. The CDR3 is 11 amino acids. After removal of 3 bases from V and 11 bases from J, the junction contained 5 bases not matched to a gene. Germline V gene data show CDR1 as DFQATT and CDR2 as SNEGSKA (reference sequence). CDR3 loop: CSASVGDREYF. Here the CDR3 DNA reads TGCAGTGCTAGTGTAGGGGACAGGGAGTACTTC.

CDR3 in amino acids: CASSFREQGGYTF. The DNA of the CDR3 is TGTGCCAGCAGCTTTCGGGAACAGGGAGGCTACACCTTC. The V and J genes are TRBV7-9 and TRBJ1-2; weak D call: TRBD1 (6 bases). V was pared by 3 bases and J by 8 bases, with 13 bases between. The CDR3 runs to 13 residues. Germline assignment: CDR1 SEHNR and CDR2 FQNEAQ (reference sequence). Full variable domain (remainder filled in from reference TRBV7-9 and TRBJ1-2): DTGVSQNPRHKITKRGQNVTFRCDPISEHNRLYWYRQTLGQGPEFLTYFQNEAQLEKSRLLSDRFSAERPKGSFSTLEIQRTEQGDSAMYLCASSFREQGGYTFGSGTRLTVV.

The genes are TRBV27 and TRBJ2-3; D possibly corresponds to TRBD1 (6 bases). CDR1 and CDR2 from the germline V gene are MNHEY and SMNVEV (reference sequence). The V end lost 4 bases, the J end lost 13 bases, and 30 bases lay between the germline ends. The CDR3 is 17 residues long. The CDR3 bases are TGTGCCAGCAGTTCCCTCTTTTCCGGGACAAAGGGTGTGGAGGAGTATTTT. This encodes CASSSLFSGTKGVEEYF.

This clone was observed a single time. V usage is TRBV5-4 and J usage is TRBJ2-3; 7 bases map to TRBD1. The V segment lost 6 bases and the J segment 4 bases; nucleotides outside the gene matches: 17. The CDR3 runs to 17 residues. Germline V lookup: CDR1 SGHNT, CDR2 YYREEE (reference sequence). CDR3 amino acids: CASTSGGAQGFADTQYF. The CDR3 DNA sequence: TGTGCCAGCACCTCAGGTGGGGCACAGGGGTTTGCAGATACGCAGTATTTT.

This clone was detected ten times or more. The gene calls are TRBV7-9 and TRBJ2-3, with D perhaps matching TRBD2 (6 bases). Germline CDR1 reads SEHNR; CDR2 reads FQNEAQ (reference sequence). Trimming shortened V by 7 bases and J by 0 bases, and 11 bases separated the two germline ends. CDR3 length equals 14 residues. The CDR3, as DNA: TGTGCCAGCATCTTCAGCGGGAGCACAGATACGCAGTATTTT. Translation gives CASIFSGSTDTQYF.

This chain links TRBV7-3 with TRBJ1-2, with 8 bases aligning to TRBD1. The germline gives CDR1 SGHTA, CDR2 FQGTGA. CDR3 size: 15 residues. The junction had 11 bases not matched to a gene; V was cut back by 5 bases and J by 6 bases. For the CDR3, the DNA is TGTGCCAGCAGCACCGGCAGGACAGGGTTCGATGGCTACACCTTC. This encodes CASSTGRTGFDGYTF. Complete variable domain (other parts from reference TRBV7-3 and TRBJ1-2): GAGVSQTPSNKVTEKGKYVELRCDPISGHTALYWYRQSLGQGPEFLIYFQGTGAADDSGLPNDRFFAVRPEGSVSTLKIQRTERGDSAVYLCASSTGRTGFDGYTFGSGTRLTVV.

The rearrangement links TRBV12-3 or TRBV12-4 to TRBJ1-4; 8 bases match TRBD1. Unmatched junction bases numbered 4, after V lost 6 bases and J lost 7 bases. The CDR3 covers 13 residues. The CDR3: CASRSGQGEKLFF. The CDR3 DNA follows: TGTGCCAGCAGATCCGGACAGGGTGAAAAACTGTTTTTT.

The table lists this clone with a few counts. This chain links TRBV7-3 with TRBJ2-5; 7 nucleotides agree with TRBD1. Per the germline V gene, CDR1 is SGHTA and CDR2 is FQGTGA. CDR3 size: 15 residues. V was pared by 5 bases and J by 2 bases, with 8 bases of the junction left unmatched. This CDR3 is CASSQSTGTQETQYF. DNA for the CDR3: TGTGCCAGCAGCCAATCGACAGGGACACAAGAGACCCAGTACTTC.

With regard to this clone: In the same sample, other DNA sequences code for this CDR3. This chain links TRBV19 with TRBJ2-2; D unclear. Germline values: CDR1 LNHDA, CDR2 SQIVND (reference sequence). The CDR3 extends over 15 amino acids. V lost 3 bases, J lost 2 bases, and 10 bases lay in between. DNA of the CDR3: TGTGCCAGTAGTATTTCGTACAGTAACACCGGGGAGCTGTTTTTT. Amino acids: CASSISYSNTGELFF.

The chain has TRBV20-1 and TRBJ2-7, with D unresolved. This CDR3 spans 11 amino acids. Between the trimmed V and J ends, which lost 2 bases and 5 bases, there was a span of 7 bases. Germline V CDR1 and CDR2: DFQATT, SNEGSKA (reference sequence). In DNA, the CDR3 is TGCAGTGCTAGATTAGCCCACGAGCAGTACTTC. It translates to CSARLAHEQYF.

The gene calls are TRBV25-1 and TRBJ1-2; D gene ambiguous. V was shortened by 3 bases and J by 4 bases, with 6 bases between the two germline ends. The CDR3 sequence is 12 residues long. Germline values: CDR1 MGHDK, CDR2 SYGVNS. CDR3 region: CASSDNFYGYTF. Here the CDR3 DNA reads TGTGCCAGCAGTGATAATTTCTATGGCTACACCTTC.

In its sample, this clone was seen once. The rearrangement uses TRBV5-4 and TRBJ1-2; D is uncertain. Germline-derived CDR1 and CDR2 are SGHNT and YYREEE (reference sequence). The CDR3 is 14 amino acids. V was clipped by 5 bases and J by 8 bases, with 19 bases between them. The CDR3 nucleotides are TGTGCCAGCAGTCTCGGGATCGAGATTCGGGGCTACACCTTC. Translation gives CASSLGIEIRGYTF.

The chain combines TRBV5-1 with TRBJ2-2; unclear D gene. Trimming removed 5 bases from V and 4 bases from J, with 15 bases in between. Per germline, CDR1 SGHRS and CDR2 YFSETQ. The CDR3 spans 15 residues. The CDR3 sequence is CASRDIPGRTGELFF. CDR3 nucleotide sequence: TGCGCCAGCAGGGATATTCCGGGTCGCACCGGGGAGCTGTTTTTT.

V and J are TRBV2 and TRBJ1-1, with 7 bases aligning to TRBD1. The germline V gene encodes CDR1 SNHLY and CDR2 FYNNEI. CDR3 length equals 13 residues. V shed 4 bases, J shed 1 base, and the junction held 0 bases outside the gene matches. CDR3 in amino acids: CASSGQGNTEAFF. Here the CDR3 DNA reads TGTGCCAGCAGTGGACAGGGGAACACTGAAGCTTTCTTT.